The clone carrying this T cell receptor beta chain was picked up a small number of times. The target antigen is unknown. The data were taken from a study of T-cell memory formation after mild COVID-19. Background on the study: Among the donors, TCR clusters were largely specific to each donor.

5'RACE with constant-segment primers yielded barcoded, UMI-tagged TCR alpha and TCR beta cDNA libraries. TCRdb independently ran MiXCR on the 5' RACE reads; one entry per CDR3 protein. Of tens of thousands of distinct CDR3 sequences listed, 10% to 15% are singletons. The germline CDR1 and CDR2 sequences are SEHNR and FQNEAQ (reference sequence). The CDR3 is 14 residues long. The V and J ends lost 5 bases and 3 bases, in that order; junction bases with no gene match: 5. Regarding the study as a whole: CD4/CD8 balance characterized clones contracting day 15 to 85, and CD4+ skew characterized later expanders.

Source material: PBMCs or a T cell subset sorted from them (not recorded which). The TCR sequence derives from an adult woman who had mild COVID-19 (a few samples of this study predate the infection). Cell type and time point are not known. The rearrangement joins TRBV7-9 to TRBJ2-7, with 9 bases lining up with TRBD1. CDR3 nucleotides: TGTGCCAGCAGCACGACGGGACAGGGCTACGAGCAGTACTTC. As protein: CASSTTGQGYEQYF.